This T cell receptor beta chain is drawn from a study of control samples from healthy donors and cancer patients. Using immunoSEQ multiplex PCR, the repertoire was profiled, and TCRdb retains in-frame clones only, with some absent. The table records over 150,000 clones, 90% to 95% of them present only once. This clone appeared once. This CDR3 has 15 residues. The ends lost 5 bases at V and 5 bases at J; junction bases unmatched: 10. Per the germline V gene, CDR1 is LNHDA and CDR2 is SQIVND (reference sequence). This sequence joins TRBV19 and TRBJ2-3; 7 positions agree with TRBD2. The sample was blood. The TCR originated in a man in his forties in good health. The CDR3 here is CASSPGGSGGDTQYF. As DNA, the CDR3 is TGTGCCAGTAGTCCGGGGGGATCCGGTGGAGATACGCAGTATTTT.